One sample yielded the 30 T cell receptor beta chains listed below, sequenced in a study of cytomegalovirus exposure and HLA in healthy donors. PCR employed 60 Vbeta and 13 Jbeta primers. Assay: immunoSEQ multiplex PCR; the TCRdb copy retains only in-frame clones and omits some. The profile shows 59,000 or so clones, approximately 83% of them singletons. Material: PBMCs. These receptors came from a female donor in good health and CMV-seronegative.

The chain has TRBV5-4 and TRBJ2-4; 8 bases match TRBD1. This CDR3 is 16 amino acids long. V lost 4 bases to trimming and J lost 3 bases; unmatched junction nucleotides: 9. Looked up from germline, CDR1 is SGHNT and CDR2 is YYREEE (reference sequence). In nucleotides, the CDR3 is TGTGCCAGCAGCCCGGACAGGGCTGGAGGCAAAAACATTCAGTACTTC. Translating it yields CASSPDRAGGKNIQYF.

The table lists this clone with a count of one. For the CDR3, the DNA is TGTGCCAGCAGCCGCCAACTAGCGGGGGGGGCGGAGACCCAGTACTTC. It translates to CASSRQLAGGAETQYF. The chain carries TRBV11-2 and TRBJ2-5; 13 bases are shared with TRBD2. CDR3 size: 16 residues. The germline gives CDR1 SGHAT, CDR2 FQNNGV. Germline trimming cut 5 bases from V and 5 bases from J; bases unmatched to any gene: 8.

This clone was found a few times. The CDR3 coding sequence is TGTGCCAGTACCAAAGGGGGGGGCCCGAACACCGGGGAGCTGTTTTTT. Amino acid sequence: CASTKGGGPNTGELFF. The chain links TRBV19 to TRBJ2-2, with D tentatively TRBD2 (7 bases). The CDR3 sequence is 16 residues long. The V and J ends lost 7 bases and 0 bases respectively, with 15 bases between them. Germline V gene data show CDR1 as LNHDA and CDR2 as SQIVND (reference sequence).

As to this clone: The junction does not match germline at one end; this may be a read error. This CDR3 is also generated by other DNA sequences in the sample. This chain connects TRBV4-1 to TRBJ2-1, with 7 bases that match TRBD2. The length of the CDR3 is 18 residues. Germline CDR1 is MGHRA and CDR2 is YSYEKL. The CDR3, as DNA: TGCGCCAGTAGCCAGCCCCCCGGGGACCCAGCGGGATACAATGAGCAGTTCTTC. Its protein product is CASSQPPGDPAGYNEQFF.

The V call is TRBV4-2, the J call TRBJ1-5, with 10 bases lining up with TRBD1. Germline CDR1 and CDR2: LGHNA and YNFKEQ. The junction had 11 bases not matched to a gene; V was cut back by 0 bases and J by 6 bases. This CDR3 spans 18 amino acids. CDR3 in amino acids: CASSQDLGQGVRSQPQHF. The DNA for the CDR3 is TGTGCCAGCAGCCAAGATTTAGGACAGGGGGTAAGAAGTCAGCCCCAGCATTTT.

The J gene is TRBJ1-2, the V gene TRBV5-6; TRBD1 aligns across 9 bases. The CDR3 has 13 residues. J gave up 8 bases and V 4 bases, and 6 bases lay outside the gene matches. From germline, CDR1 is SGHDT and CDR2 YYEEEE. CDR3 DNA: TGTGCCAGCAGCCGGTGGACAGGGGCAGGCTACACCTTC. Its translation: CASSRWTGAGYTF.

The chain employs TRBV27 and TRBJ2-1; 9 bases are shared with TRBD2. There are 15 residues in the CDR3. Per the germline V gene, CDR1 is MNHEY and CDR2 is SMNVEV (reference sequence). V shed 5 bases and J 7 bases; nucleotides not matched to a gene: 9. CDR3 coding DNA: TGTGCCAGCAGTCCCCTCGGAGCGGGAGGTAATGAGCAGTTCTTC. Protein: CASSPLGAGGNEQFF.

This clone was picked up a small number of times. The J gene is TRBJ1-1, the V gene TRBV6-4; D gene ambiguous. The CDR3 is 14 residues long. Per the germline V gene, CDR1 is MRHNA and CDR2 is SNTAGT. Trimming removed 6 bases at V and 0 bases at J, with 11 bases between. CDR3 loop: CASRQTILNTEAFF. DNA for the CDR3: TGTGCCAGCAGGCAGACAATTCTGAACACTGAAGCTTTCTTT.

CDR3 DNA sequence: TGTGCCAGCAGCCCCCCCGAAGCGGGGGCCTCCTACAATGAGCAGTTCTTC. Translated: CASSPPEAGASYNEQFF. V and J are TRBV9 and TRBJ2-1; 8 nucleotides match TRBD2. Looked up from germline, CDR1 is SGDLS and CDR2 is YYNGEE. With V trimmed by 4 bases and J by 0 bases, 9 bases remained unmatched. This CDR3 contains 17 residues.

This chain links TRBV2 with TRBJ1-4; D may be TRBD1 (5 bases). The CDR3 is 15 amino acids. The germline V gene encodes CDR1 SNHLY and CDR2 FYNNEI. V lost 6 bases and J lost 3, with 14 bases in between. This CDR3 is CASRKGGAPNEKLFF. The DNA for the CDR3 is TGTGCCAGCAGGAAGGGCGGGGCTCCTAATGAAAAACTGTTTTTT.

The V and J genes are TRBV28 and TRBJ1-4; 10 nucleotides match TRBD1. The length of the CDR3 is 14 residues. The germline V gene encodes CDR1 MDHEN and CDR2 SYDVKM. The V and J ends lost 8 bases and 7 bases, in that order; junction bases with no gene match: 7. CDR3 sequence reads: CASLTGGAGEKLFF. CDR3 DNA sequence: TGTGCCAGCCTGACAGGGGGCGCGGGTGAAAAACTGTTTTTT.

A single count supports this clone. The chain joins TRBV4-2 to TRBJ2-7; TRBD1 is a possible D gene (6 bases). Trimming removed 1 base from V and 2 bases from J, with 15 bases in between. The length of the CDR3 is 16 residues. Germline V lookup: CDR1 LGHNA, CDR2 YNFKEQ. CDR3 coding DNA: TGTGCCAGCAGCCAAGTGCAGGGGAAGAGTACCTACGAGCAGTACTTC. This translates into CASSQVQGKSTYEQYF.

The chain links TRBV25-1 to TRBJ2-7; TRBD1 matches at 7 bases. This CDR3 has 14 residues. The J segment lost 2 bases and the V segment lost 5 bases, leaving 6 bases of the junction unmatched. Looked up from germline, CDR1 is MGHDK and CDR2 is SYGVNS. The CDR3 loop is CASSNAGTAYEQYF. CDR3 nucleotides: TGTGCCAGCAGTAACGCCGGGACAGCCTACGAGCAGTACTTC.

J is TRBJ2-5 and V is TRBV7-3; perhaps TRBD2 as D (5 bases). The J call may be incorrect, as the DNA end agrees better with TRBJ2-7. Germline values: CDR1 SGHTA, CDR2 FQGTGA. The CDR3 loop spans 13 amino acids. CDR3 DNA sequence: TGTGCCAGCAGCCCAGGACCGGGGTACGAGCAGTACTTC. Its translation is CASSPGPGYEQYF.

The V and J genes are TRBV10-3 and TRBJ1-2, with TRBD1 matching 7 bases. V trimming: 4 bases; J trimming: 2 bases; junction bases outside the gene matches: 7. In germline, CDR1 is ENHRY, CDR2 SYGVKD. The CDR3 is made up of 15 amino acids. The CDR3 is CAISADRVINYGYTF. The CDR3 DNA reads TGTGCCATCAGTGCAGACAGGGTCATCAACTATGGCTACACCTTC.

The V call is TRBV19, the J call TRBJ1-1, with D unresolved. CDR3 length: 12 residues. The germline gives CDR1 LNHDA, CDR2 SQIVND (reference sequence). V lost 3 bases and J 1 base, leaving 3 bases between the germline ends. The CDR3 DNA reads TGTGCCAGTAGTATCAGGAACACTGAAGCTTTCTTT. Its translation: CASSIRNTEAFF.

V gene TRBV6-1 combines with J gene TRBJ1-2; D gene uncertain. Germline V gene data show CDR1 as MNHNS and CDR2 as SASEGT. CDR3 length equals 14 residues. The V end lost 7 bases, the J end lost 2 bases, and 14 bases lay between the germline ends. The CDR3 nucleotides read TGTGCCAGCATCTACACCCCAGGAAACTATGGCTACACCTTC. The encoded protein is CASIYTPGNYGYTF.

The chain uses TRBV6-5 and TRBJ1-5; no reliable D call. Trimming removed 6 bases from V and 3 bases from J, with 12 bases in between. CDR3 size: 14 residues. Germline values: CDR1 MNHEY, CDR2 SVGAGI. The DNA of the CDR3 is TGTGCCAGCAGCCCAGCGGGTCACAATCAGCCCCAGCATTTT. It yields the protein CASSPAGHNQPQHF.

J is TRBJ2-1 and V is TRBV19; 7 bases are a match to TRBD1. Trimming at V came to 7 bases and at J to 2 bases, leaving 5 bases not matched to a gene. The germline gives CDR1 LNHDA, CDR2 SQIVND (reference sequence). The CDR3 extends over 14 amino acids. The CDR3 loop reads CASTRTGAYNEQFF. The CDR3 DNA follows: TGTGCCAGTACCAGAACAGGGGCCTACAATGAGCAGTTCTTC.

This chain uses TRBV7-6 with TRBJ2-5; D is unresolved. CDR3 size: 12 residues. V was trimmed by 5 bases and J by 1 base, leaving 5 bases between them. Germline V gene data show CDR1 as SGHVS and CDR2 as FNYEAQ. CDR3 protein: CASSPSQETQYF. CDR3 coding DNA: TGTGCCAGCAGCCCTTCCCAAGAGACCCAGTACTTC.

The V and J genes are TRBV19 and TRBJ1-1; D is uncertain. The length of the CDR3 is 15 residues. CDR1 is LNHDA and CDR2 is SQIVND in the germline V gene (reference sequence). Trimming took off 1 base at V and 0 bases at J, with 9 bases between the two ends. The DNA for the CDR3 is TGTGCCAGTAGTATAGGTGGGCATATGAACACTGAAGCTTTCTTT. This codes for CASSIGGHMNTEAFF.

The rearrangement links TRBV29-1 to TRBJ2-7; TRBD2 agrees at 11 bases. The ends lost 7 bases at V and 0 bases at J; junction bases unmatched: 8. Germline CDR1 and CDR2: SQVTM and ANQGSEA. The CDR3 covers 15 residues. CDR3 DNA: TGCAGCGCCGCCACCGGGACTAGCGGCTCCTACGAGCAGTACTTC. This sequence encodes CSAATGTSGSYEQYF.

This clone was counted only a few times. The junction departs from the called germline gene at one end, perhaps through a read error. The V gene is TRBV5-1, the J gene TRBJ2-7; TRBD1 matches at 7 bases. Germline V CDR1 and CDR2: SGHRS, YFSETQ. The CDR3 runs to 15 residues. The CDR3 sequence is CASSQGGPSYYEQYF. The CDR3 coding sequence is TGTGCCAGCAGCCAAGGGGGCCCGAGCTATTACGAGCAGTACTTC. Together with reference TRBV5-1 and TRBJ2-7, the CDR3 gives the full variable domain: KAGVTQTPRYLIKTRGQQVTLSCSPISGHRSVSWYQQTPGQGLQFLFEYFSETQRNKGNFPGRFSGRQFSNSRSEMNVSTLELGDSALYLCASSQGGPSYYEQYFGPGTRLTVT.

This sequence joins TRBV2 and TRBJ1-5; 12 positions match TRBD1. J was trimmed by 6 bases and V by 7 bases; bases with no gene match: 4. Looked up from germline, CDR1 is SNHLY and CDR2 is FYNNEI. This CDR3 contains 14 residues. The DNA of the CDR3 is TGTGCCAGCACTGGGACAGGGGGCCCTCAGCCCCAGCATTTT. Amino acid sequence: CASTGTGGPQPQHF.

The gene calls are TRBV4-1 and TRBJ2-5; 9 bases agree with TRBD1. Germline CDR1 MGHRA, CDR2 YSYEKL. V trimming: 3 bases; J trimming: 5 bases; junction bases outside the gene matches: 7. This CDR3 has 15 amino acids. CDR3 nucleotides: TGCGCCAGCAGCCAGTCGGACAGGGGAGCGGAGACCCAGTACTTC. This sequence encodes CASSQSDRGAETQYF.

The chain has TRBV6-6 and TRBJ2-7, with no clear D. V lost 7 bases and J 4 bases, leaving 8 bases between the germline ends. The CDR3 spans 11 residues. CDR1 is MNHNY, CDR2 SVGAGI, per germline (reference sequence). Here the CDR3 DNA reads TGTGCCAGCACCTCAGAATACGAGCAGTACTTC. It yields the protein CASTSEYEQYF.

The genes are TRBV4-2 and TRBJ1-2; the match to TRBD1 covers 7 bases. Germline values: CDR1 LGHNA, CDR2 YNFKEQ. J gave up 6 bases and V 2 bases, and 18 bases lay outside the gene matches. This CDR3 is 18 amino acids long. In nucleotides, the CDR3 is TGTGCCAGCAGCCAAAGAAGGACAGGCGGTGGGGCCGAGAATGGCTACACCTTC. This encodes CASSQRRTGGGAENGYTF.

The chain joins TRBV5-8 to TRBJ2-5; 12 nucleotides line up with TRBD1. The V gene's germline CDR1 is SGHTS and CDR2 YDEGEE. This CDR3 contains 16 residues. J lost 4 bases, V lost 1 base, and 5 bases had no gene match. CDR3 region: CASSLRDRGLGETQYF. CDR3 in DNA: TGTGCCAGCAGCTTGAGGGACAGGGGGCTGGGAGAGACCCAGTACTTC.

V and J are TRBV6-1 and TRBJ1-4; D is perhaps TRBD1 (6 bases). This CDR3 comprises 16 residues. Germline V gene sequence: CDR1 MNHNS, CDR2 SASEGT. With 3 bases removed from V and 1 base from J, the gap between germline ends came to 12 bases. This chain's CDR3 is CASSDRGGRTNEKLFF. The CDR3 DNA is TGTGCCAGCAGTGATAGGGGGGGGCGAACTAATGAAAAACTGTTTTTT.

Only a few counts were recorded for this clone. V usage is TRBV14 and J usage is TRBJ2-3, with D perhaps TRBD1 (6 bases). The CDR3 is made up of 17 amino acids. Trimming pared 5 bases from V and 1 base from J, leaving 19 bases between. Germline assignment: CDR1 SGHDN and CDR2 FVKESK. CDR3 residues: CASSEGHRDGGTDTQYF. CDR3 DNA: TGTGCCAGCAGCGAGGGGCACAGGGATGGGGGCACAGATACGCAGTATTTT.